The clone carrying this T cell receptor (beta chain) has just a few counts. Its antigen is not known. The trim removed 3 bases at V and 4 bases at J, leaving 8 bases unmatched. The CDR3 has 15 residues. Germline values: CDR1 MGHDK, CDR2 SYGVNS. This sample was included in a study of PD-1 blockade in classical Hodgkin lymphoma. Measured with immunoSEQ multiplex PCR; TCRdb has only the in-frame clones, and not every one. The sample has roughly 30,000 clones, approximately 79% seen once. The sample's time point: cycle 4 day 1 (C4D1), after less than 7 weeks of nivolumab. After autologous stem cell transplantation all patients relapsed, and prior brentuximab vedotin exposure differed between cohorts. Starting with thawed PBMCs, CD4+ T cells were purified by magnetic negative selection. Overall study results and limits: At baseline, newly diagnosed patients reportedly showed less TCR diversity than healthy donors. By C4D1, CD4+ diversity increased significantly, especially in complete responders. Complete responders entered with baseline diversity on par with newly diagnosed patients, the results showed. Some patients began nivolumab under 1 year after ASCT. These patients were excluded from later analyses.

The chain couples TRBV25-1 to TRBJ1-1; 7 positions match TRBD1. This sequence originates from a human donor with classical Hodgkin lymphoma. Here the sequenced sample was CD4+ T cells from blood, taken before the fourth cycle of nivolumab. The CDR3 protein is CASSDNRGWITEAFF. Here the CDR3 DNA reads TGTGCCAGCAGTGATAACAGGGGTTGGATCACTGAAGCTTTCTTT.